The clone carrying this TCR beta chain appeared a single time. This sample was taken from a study of tumor and adjacent non-tumor tissue in lung cancer. Study in general: Stage I to III disease affected roughly ten men and a handful of women aged about 31 to 76.

Germline V CDR1 and CDR2: DFQATT, SNEGSKA (reference sequence). Trimming at V came to 8 bases and at J to 4 bases, leaving 9 bases not matched to a gene. There are 13 residues in the CDR3. Three rounds of nested PCR, following a modified ARM-PCR protocol, produced the TCRbeta library. TCRdb passed the multiplex PCR reads through MiXCR, listing each CDR3 protein once. The sample records around 82,000 distinct CDR3 sequences, roughly 80% being singletons. RNA was extracted from bulk tissue without any cell sorting. More than 3 cm separated this lung sample from the edge of the tumor. Donors were chemotherapy-naive, newly diagnosed lung cancer surgical patients in China, August–November 2014.

Input material: distant non-tumor lung tissue. This TCR was sampled from a man aged 55 to 70 with non-small cell lung cancer. V gene TRBV20-1 combines with J gene TRBJ2-5; 8 bases line up with TRBD1. Here the CDR3 DNA reads TGCAGTATTAGATCCGGACAGGGAGAGACCCAGTACTTC. Residues: CSIRSGQGETQYF.